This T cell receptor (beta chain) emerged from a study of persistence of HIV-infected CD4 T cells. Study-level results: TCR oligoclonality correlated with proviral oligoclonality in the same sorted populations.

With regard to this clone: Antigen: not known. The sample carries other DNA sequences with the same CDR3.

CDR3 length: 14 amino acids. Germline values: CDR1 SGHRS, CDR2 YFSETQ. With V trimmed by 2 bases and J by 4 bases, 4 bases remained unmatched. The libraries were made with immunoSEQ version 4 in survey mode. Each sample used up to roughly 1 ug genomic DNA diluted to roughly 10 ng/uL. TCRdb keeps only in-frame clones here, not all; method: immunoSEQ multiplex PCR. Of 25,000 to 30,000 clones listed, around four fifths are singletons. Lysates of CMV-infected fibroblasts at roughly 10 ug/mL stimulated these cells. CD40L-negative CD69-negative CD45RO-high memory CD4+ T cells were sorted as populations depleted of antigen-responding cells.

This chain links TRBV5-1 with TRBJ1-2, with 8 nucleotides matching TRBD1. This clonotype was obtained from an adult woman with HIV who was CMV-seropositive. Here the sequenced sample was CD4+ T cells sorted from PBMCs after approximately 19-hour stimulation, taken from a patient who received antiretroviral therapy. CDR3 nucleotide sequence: TGCGCCAGCAGCTTACCTGACAGGGGCTATGGCTACACCTTC. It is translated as CASSLPDRGYGYTF.